The 27 T cell receptor beta chains presented below share a single source sample, sequenced in a study of blood T cell repertoires in COVID-19 (dated by TCRdb to about 2020). The receptor library was made with the immunoSEQ multiplex PCR assay. The table comes from immuneACCESS by way of TCRdb, which keeps in-frame sequences with V and J called. Part of the clones is missing from these tables; in studies checked, under half for an unresolved V gene and the rest for unknown reasons. The sample table holds hundreds of thousands of clones, of which more than 75% were seen once. Clones ranked in the top ten supply roughly 15% of the sample. Sequencing input: PBMCs or T cells enriched from blood (not recorded which). These receptor sequences come from a man younger than 35 who had recovered from COVID-19.

This sequence joins TRBV5-6 and TRBJ1-5, with a weak D call TRBD1 (5 bases). The germline gives CDR1 SGHDT, CDR2 YYEEEE. V shed 3 bases and J shed 0 bases, with 10 bases lying between them. This CDR3 is 15 amino acids long. CDR3 protein: CASSWGRTSNQPQHF. The CDR3 DNA is TGTGCCAGCAGCTGGGGCAGAACTAGCAATCAGCCCCAGCATTTT.

The J gene is TRBJ1-3, the V gene TRBV3-1 (or the pseudogene TRBV3-2); possible D gene TRBD1, 5 bases. The germline gives CDR1 LGHDT, CDR2 YNNKEL (reference sequence). The germline V and J ends were trimmed by 1 base and 2 bases, with 12 bases remaining between them. The CDR3 is made up of 16 amino acids. The CDR3 DNA sequence: TGTGCCAGCAGCCAAGTCACCAGGGCGACTGGAAACACCATATATTTT. Residues: CASSQVTRATGNTIYF.

CDR3 DNA: TGTACTATATCATCGGGGGGGAGCGCAGGAGTCACTGAAGCTTTCTTT. It translates to CTISSGGSAGVTEAFF. The J gene is TRBJ1-1, the V gene TRBV28; D might be TRBD1 (5 bases). Germline values: CDR1 MDHEN, CDR2 SYDVKM. The CDR3 has 16 residues.

This clone was detected once. The genes are TRBV19 and TRBJ2-6; 8 bases match TRBD1. This CDR3 is 19 amino acids long. J lost 3 bases, V lost 0 bases, and 10 bases had no gene match. The germline V gene has CDR1 LNHDA and CDR2 SQIVND (reference sequence). The CDR3 DNA is TGTGCCAGTAGTATAGATTGGACAGGGTATGGCTTTGGGGCCAACGTCCTGACTTTC. Amino acids: CASSIDWTGYGFGANVLTF.

The gene calls are TRBV7-8 and TRBJ2-1; 7 positions agree with TRBD2. Trimming removed 3 bases from V and 4 bases from J; junction bases left unmatched: 9. Germline V gives CDR1 SGHVS, CDR2 FQNEAQ. There are 16 residues in the CDR3. CDR3 DNA: TGTGCCAGCAGCTTTAGAATACTAGCGTCGTACAATGAGCAGTTCTTC. Its translation is CASSFRILASYNEQFF.

This clone was observed a handful of times. The chain employs TRBV28 and TRBJ1-2; D ambiguous. This CDR3 has 17 amino acids. The germline gives CDR1 MDHEN, CDR2 SYDVKM. V was shortened by 5 bases and J by 4 bases, with 23 bases between the two germline ends. As DNA, the CDR3 is TGTGCCAGCAGTCTTAACCCGTTTGGTTACCTTAGCTATGGCTACACCTTC. As protein: CASSLNPFGYLSYGYTF.

The chain employs TRBV3-1 (or the pseudogene TRBV3-2) and TRBJ1-1; possible D gene TRBD1, 6 bases. The CDR3 is 14 amino acids. The germline V and J ends were trimmed by 2 bases and 6 bases, with 13 bases remaining between them. Germline values: CDR1 LGHDT, CDR2 YNNKEL (reference sequence). The CDR3 DNA follows: TGTGCCAGCAGCCAACAGACAGGTGGGGCTGAAGCTTTCTTT. This gives the protein CASSQQTGGAEAFF.

This rearrangement joins TRBV15 to TRBJ1-5; 7 bases fit TRBD1. Germline V lookup: CDR1 LNHNV, CDR2 YYDKDF (reference sequence). This CDR3 spans 16 amino acids. V trimming: 2 bases; J trimming: 4 bases; junction bases outside the gene matches: 8. CDR3 loop: CATSRFTGVGNQPQHF. In DNA form, the CDR3 reads TGTGCCACCAGCAGATTTACAGGGGTGGGAAATCAGCCCCAGCATTTT.

The V and J genes are TRBV7-2 and TRBJ2-5, with D maybe TRBD2 (6 bases). The V and J ends lost 5 bases and 0 bases respectively, with 16 bases between them. CDR3 length: 16 amino acids. Germline V CDR1 and CDR2: SGHTA, FQGNSA. DNA for the CDR3: TGTGCCAGCAGCCCTCGGAGTAGCGGACACCAAGAGACCCAGTACTTC. This encodes CASSPRSSGHQETQYF.

This clone was counted a single time. The V and J genes are TRBV6-1 and TRBJ1-2; the D gene is possibly TRBD1 (5 bases). Trimming left V 1 base short and J 1 base short, with 7 bases between. The CDR3 totals 14 residues. Per the germline V gene, CDR1 is MNHNS and CDR2 is SASEGT. The CDR3 DNA is TGTGCCAGCAGTGAAGTCGACAGTAACTATGGCTACACCTTC. Its protein is CASSEVDSNYGYTF.

This clone was seen more than once but under ten times. The J gene is TRBJ2-7, the V gene TRBV6-1, with D possibly TRBD2 on 6 matching bases. V lost 4 bases, J lost 3 bases, and 19 bases lay in between. The CDR3 has 16 residues. The germline V gene has CDR1 MNHNS and CDR2 SASEGT. The CDR3, as DNA: TGTGCCAGCAGTGGAGTCTCGGGGCTAGCGAGCTACGAGCAGTACTTC. Its protein is CASSGVSGLASYEQYF.

This chain uses TRBV5-4 with TRBJ2-3; 7 nucleotides align to TRBD2. V lost 5 bases to trimming and J lost 2 bases; unmatched junction nucleotides: 5. In germline, CDR1 is SGHNT, CDR2 YYREEE (reference sequence). This CDR3 region has 14 residues. The CDR3: CASSPGTNTDTQYF. For the CDR3, the DNA is TGTGCCAGCAGTCCCGGGACTAACACAGATACGCAGTATTTT. The complete variable domain, with remaining parts taken from reference TRBV5-4 and TRBJ2-3, reads ETGVTQSPTHLIKTRGQQVTLRCSSQSGHNTVSWYQQALGQGPQFIFQYYREEENGRGNFPPRFSGLQFPNYSSELNVNALELDDSALYLCASSPGTNTDTQYFGPGTRLTVL.

V gene TRBV11-2 combines with J gene TRBJ1-2; a possible D gene is TRBD1 (6 bases). CDR3 length equals 16 residues. Germline V gives CDR1 SGHAT, CDR2 FQNNGV. V was trimmed by 0 bases and J by 2 bases, leaving 13 bases between them. DNA of the CDR3: TGTGCCAGCAGCTTAGATCGAGGGGGACGGAACTATGGCTACACCTTC. This encodes CASSLDRGGRNYGYTF.

J is TRBJ1-2 and V is TRBV19; 8 positions agree with TRBD1. Germline CDR1 and CDR2: LNHDA and SQIVND (reference sequence). The CDR3 is 14 residues long. V gave up 7 bases and J gave up 4 bases; unmatched junction bases: 8. The chain's CDR3 is CASTETGVGYGYTF. CDR3 coding DNA: TGTGCCAGTACCGAGACAGGGGTCGGCTATGGCTACACCTTC.

The chain recombines TRBV10-1 with TRBJ2-1; the D gene is possibly TRBD1 (7 bases). The CDR3 is made up of 13 amino acids. Per the germline V gene, CDR1 is WNHNN and CDR2 is SYGVQD (reference sequence). V lost 5 bases and J 6 bases, leaving 11 bases between the germline ends. DNA of the CDR3: TGCGCCAGCAGTTGGCAGGGGGGCAATGAGCAGTTCTTC. As protein: CASSWQGGNEQFF.

This chain connects TRBV28 to TRBJ2-1, with 11 bases fitting TRBD2. Per the germline V gene, CDR1 is MDHEN and CDR2 is SYDVKM. V gave up 3 bases and J gave up 9 bases; unmatched junction bases: 7. This CDR3 has 15 amino acids. DNA for the CDR3: TGTGCCAGCAGTTTGATAGCGGGGGGGCCGATTGAGCAGTTCTTC. Protein: CASSLIAGGPIEQFF.

V is TRBV30 and J is TRBJ2-7; 9 nucleotides line up with TRBD2. V trimming: 5 bases; J trimming: 0 bases; junction bases outside the gene matches: 5. The CDR3 length is 14 residues. Germline V gives CDR1 GTSNPN, CDR2 SVGIG (reference sequence). CDR3 DNA sequence: TGTGCCTGGGGCAGCGGGAGGAGCTCCTACGAGCAGTACTTC. Translated, it gives CAWGSGRSSYEQYF.

The CDR3 loop is CATMTGLKAEAFF. The CDR3, as DNA: TGTGCCACCATGACAGGCTTAAAGGCTGAAGCTTTCTTT. The V and J genes are TRBV6-5 and TRBJ1-1; the D gene is possibly TRBD1 (6 bases). Germline V lookup: CDR1 MNHEY, CDR2 SVGAGI. CDR3 size: 13 residues. Deletions cut 10 bases from V and 6 bases from J, with 18 bases between.

The chain uses TRBV14 and TRBJ1-1, with D possibly being TRBD1 (5 bases). The CDR3 runs 15 residues. The V gene lost 4 bases and the J gene lost 1 base, with 13 bases spanning the gap. Germline V gene data show CDR1 as SGHDN and CDR2 as FVKESK. CDR3 protein: CASSLGKGPNTEAFF. The CDR3 nucleotides read TGTGCCAGCAGCCTCGGAAAGGGGCCGAACACTGAAGCTTTCTTT.

The chain has TRBV11-2 and TRBJ2-7; 8 nucleotides align to TRBD1. The CDR3 has 14 residues. The germline gives CDR1 SGHAT, CDR2 FQNNGV. V lost 5 bases and J lost 4; bases outside the gene matches: 7. The CDR3 DNA reads TGTGCCAGCAGCAAAGGGACAGGCAGGTACGAGCAGTACTTC. As protein: CASSKGTGRYEQYF.

This clone was seen once. The V gene is TRBV16, the J gene TRBJ2-7, with D perhaps matching TRBD2 (6 bases). V lost 4 bases to trimming and J lost 5 bases, with 12 bases between them. The CDR3 consists of 13 residues. Looked up from germline, CDR1 is KGHSY and CDR2 is FQNENV. The CDR3 protein is CASSPLGRHEQYF. The CDR3 DNA follows: TGTGCCAGCAGCCCCTTGGGGAGGCACGAGCAGTACTTC.

The chain has TRBV7-9 and TRBJ2-2; possible D gene TRBD1, 6 bases. CDR1 SEHNR and CDR2 FQNEAQ come from the germline V gene (reference sequence). The CDR3 covers 17 residues. Trimming took 2 bases from V and 3 from J, leaving 16 bases between them. CDR3 nucleotide sequence: TGTGCCAGCAGCTTATGGGGCCTGGACAGAGACACCGGGGAGCTGTTTTTT. It yields the protein CASSLWGLDRDTGELFF. The full variable domain, with the rest looked up from reference TRBV7-9 and TRBJ2-2, is DTGVSQNPRHKITKRGQNVTFRCDPISEHNRLYWYRQTLGQGPEFLTYFQNEAQLEKSRLLSDRFSAERPKGSFSTLEIQRTEQGDSAMYLCASSLWGLDRDTGELFFGEGSRLTVL.

The V call is TRBV19, the J call TRBJ2-7; 7 nucleotides line up with TRBD1. V lost 3 bases, J lost 5 bases, and 10 bases stayed unmatched. This CDR3 has 15 residues. The germline gives CDR1 LNHDA, CDR2 SQIVND (reference sequence). The CDR3 nucleotides read TGTGCCAGTAGTATTTCCACCATTACAGGGGACGAGCAGTACTTC. It yields the protein CASSISTITGDEQYF.

The rearrangement links TRBV4-2 to TRBJ1-2, with 7 bases lining up with TRBD1. Trimming at V came to 0 bases and at J to 4 bases, leaving 8 bases not matched to a gene. The length of the CDR3 is 16 residues. The germline CDR1 and CDR2 sequences are LGHNA and YNFKEQ. In nucleotides, the CDR3 is TGTGCCAGCAGCCAAGATGCTACAGGGGTTTTCTATGGCTACACCTTC. Translated: CASSQDATGVFYGYTF.

This chain uses TRBV3-1 (or the pseudogene TRBV3-2) with TRBJ1-5; D remains unclear. V was pared by 1 base and J by 2 bases, with 9 bases between. The CDR3 length is 15 residues. Germline V gene lookup returns CDR1 LGHDT and CDR2 YNNKEL (reference sequence). In DNA form, the CDR3 reads TGTGCCAGCAGCCAAGTTAGTGGAGGCAATCAGCCCCAGCATTTT. This gives the protein CASSQVSGGNQPQHF.

The V call is TRBV28, the J call TRBJ2-1; D ambiguous. CDR3 length: 13 residues. The germline V and J ends were trimmed by 8 bases and 8 bases, with 16 bases remaining between them. Germline assignment: CDR1 MDHEN and CDR2 SYDVKM. The CDR3 DNA follows: TGTGCCAGCCACCCCCCTGGCAGCGATGAGCAGTTCTTC. Its protein product is CASHPPGSDEQFF.

The chain carries TRBV6-1 and TRBJ2-3; weak D call: TRBD2 (6 bases). V dropped 4 bases and J dropped 4 bases, with 18 bases sitting between them. From germline, CDR1 is MNHNS and CDR2 SASEGT. The CDR3 contains 16 residues. The CDR3 sequence is CASSAWTEGYPDTQYF. CDR3 bases: TGTGCCAGCAGTGCATGGACGGAGGGTTATCCAGATACGCAGTATTTT.